The present entry profiles one T cell receptor (beta chain) with its context. Its antigen remains unknown. These data come from a study of cytomegalovirus exposure and HLA in healthy donors. General study findings and limits: In an earlier analysis, in approximately 630 donors, most V segments appeared productive either ~87% or ~30% of the time. Analysis was performed later, and it showed HLA-associated TCR beta chains to be more clonally expanded than equally common others.

The PCR had 60 Vbeta and 13 Jbeta primers. Assay: immunoSEQ multiplex PCR; the TCRdb copy retains only in-frame clones and omits some. The table shows some 190,000 clones, with 65% to 85% occurring only once. The germline gives CDR1 MNHEY, CDR2 SMNVEV (reference sequence). The V and J ends lost 3 bases and 6 bases, in that order; junction bases with no gene match: 3. The CDR3 runs 14 residues. Sequenced sample: PBMCs. This TCR derives from a boy between 2 and 10 years old in good health and CMV-seronegative. The V call is TRBV27, the J call TRBJ2-1; 9 bases align to TRBD2. The CDR3 coding sequence is TGTGCCAGCAGTTTTCTAGCGGGACCCAATGAGCAGTTCTTC. Translating it yields CASSFLAGPNEQFF.